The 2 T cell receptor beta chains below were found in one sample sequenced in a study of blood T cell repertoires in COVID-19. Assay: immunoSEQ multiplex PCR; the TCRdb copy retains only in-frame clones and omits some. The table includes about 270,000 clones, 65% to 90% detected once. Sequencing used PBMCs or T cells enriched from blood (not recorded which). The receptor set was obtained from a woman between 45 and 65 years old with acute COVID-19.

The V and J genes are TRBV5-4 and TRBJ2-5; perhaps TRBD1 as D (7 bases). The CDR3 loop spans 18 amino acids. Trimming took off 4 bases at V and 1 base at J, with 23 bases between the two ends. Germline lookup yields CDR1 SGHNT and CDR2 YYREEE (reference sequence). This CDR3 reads CASSMELSGGPVQETQYF. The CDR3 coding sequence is TGTGCCAGCAGCATGGAGTTGTCAGGGGGGCCCGTCCAAGAGACCCAGTACTTC.

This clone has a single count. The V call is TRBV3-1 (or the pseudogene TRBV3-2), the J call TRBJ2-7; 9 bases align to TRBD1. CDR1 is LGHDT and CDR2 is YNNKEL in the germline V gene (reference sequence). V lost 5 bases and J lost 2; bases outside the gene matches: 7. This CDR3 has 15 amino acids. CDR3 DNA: TGTGCCAGCAGCTCCCGGGACAGGGTCACCTACGAGCAGTACTTC. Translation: CASSSRDRVTYEQYF.